This is a list of T cell receptor beta chains from one sample in a study of tumor and adjacent non-tumor tissue in lung cancer. TCRdb reprocessed the multiplex PCR reads with MiXCR, giving one entry per CDR3 protein. The sample has approximately 68,000 distinct CDR3 sequences; around 82% are singletons. What was sequenced was distant non-tumor lung tissue. The receptors stem from a man aged 60-69 years with non-small cell lung cancer. Both conserved end residues are part of each CDR3. The D gene is left open where the match is weak. The size entry is marked missing in some rows and otherwise reads once, few, many or a size class.

>TRBV28|many|TRBJ2-3|-
CASNPQGSADTQYF
TGTGCCAGCAACCCCCAGGGGAGCGCAGATACGCAGTATTTT
>TRBV6-4|-|TRBJ2-1|TRBD1
CASSDSRQGVNEQFF
TGTGCCAGCAGTGACTCAAGACAGGGGGTCAATGAGCAGTTCTTC
>TRBV5-4|-|TRBJ2-1|-
CGSSPDFSRFYKEQFF
TGTGGCAGCAGCCCCGACTTTTCCCGTTTCTACAAAGAGCAGTTCTTC
>TRBV11-1|-|TRBJ2-1|-
CASSIETYSTNEHFF
TGCGCCAGCAGCATCGAGACCTATAGCACCAATGAGCATTTCTTC
>TRBV29-1|medium-sized|TRBJ1-1|-
CSVTENTEAFF
TGCAGCGTGACAGAGAACACTGAAGCTTTCTTT
>TRBV6-6|many|TRBJ1-1|TRBD1
CASTFGGTGGPHTEAFF
TGTGCCAGCACCTTCGGGGGGACAGGGGGCCCTCACACTGAAGCTTTCTTT
>TRBV20-1|many|TRBJ2-3|-
CSARDLFGARTDTQYF
TGCAGTGCTAGAGATTTGTTCGGGGCTCGCACAGATACGCAGTATTTT
>TRBV10-3|few|TRBJ2-5|-
CAISEPRGLGQYF
TGTGCCATCAGTGAGCCTCGAGGGCTGGGCCAGTACTTC
>TRBV7-8|-|TRBJ2-7|-
CTNSLSSRKYEQYF
TGTACCAACAGCTTATCTTCGCGGAAATACGAGCAGTATTTC
>TRBV28|-|TRBJ2-7|-
CASSLPGISWASKQYF
TGTGCCAGCAGTCTTCCCGGGATTAGCTGGGCCTCCAAGCAGTACTTC
>TRBV11-2|-|TRBJ2-3|TRBD2
CASRLLAGNTDTQYF
TGTGCCAGCAGGTTACTAGCGGGAAACACAGATACGCAGTATTTT
>TRBV4-1|-|TRBJ1-5|-
CASSQVPGSNRPQHF
TGCGCCAGCAGCCAAGTTCCGGGCAGCAATCGGCCCCAGCATTTT
>TRBV11-1|-|TRBJ2-6|TRBD1
CASSRTGRPCGANVLTF
TGTGCGAGCAGTCGGACAGGTAGGCCTTGTGGGGCCAACGTCCTGACTTTC
>TRBV20-1|-|TRBJ1-1|-
CSTSGDTEGIEAFF
TGCAGTACTAGTGGGGACACGGAAGGCATTGAAGCTTTCTTT
>TRBV5-4|-|TRBJ2-7|TRBD2
CISSLDGTSVRVYEQYF
TGTATCAGCAGCTTGGATGGGACTAGCGTGAGGGTCTACGAGCAGTACTTC
>TRBV29-1|-|TRBJ2-7|-
CSIVRAYEQYF
TGCAGCATTGTGCGTGCCTACGAGCAGTACTTC
>TRBV2|-|TRBJ2-7|-
CGSSQGSYKQYF
TGTGGCAGCAGCCAGGGTTCCTACAAGCAGTACTTC
>TRBV28|-|TRBJ2-2|TRBD1
CACSSAQGDEAGELFF
TGTGCCTGCAGTTCCGCCCAGGGGGACGAGGCAGGGGAGCTGTTTTTT
>TRBV6-5|-|TRBJ2-1|TRBD2
CGSSYASGIYYEQFF
TGTGGTAGCAGTTACGCGAGCGGGATTTACTATGAGCAGTTCTTC
>TRBV6-5|-|TRBJ1-2|TRBD1
CASNRQGWNNYGHTF
TGTGCCAGCAATCGACAGGGTTGGAATAACTATGGCCACACCTTC
>TRBV7-9|-|TRBJ1-3|-
CASSLVPVGSENTIYF
TGCGCCAGCAGCTTAGTACCTGTCGGCTCTGAAAACACCATATATTTT
>TRBV19|-|TRBJ2-1|-
CASSIYGGAYNEQFF
TGTGCCAGTAGTATATACGGGGGAGCCTATAATGAGCAGTTCTTC
>TRBV19|-|TRBJ1-1|-
CASSIVNTETFF
TGTGCCAGTAGTATAGTAAACACTGAAACTTTCTTT
>TRBV11-1|-|TRBJ2-7|-
CASYLDQGGRYKQYF
TGTGCCAGCTACTTAGACCAGGGGGGCCGCTACAAGCAGTACTTC
>TRBV7-8|-|TRBJ2-4|-
CASSLGGPSQAKDTQYF
TGTGCCAGCAGCTTAGGCGGGCCTAGCCAGGCCAAAGACACTCAGTACTTC
>TRBV5-6|few|TRBJ2-3|-
CASSLSDIGNTQYF
TGTGCCAGCAGCTTGAGCGACATCGGAAATACGCAGTATTTT
>TRBV4-1|once|TRBJ2-1|TRBD1
CASKQTGGSDNEQFF
TGCGCCAGCAAACAAACAGGGGGCTCTGACAATGAGCAGTTCTTC
>TRBV29-1|-|TRBJ1-2|-
CSVGGHGYTF
TGCAGCGTAGGAGGGCATGGCTACACCTTC
>TRBV5-4|-|TRBJ2-3|TRBD2
CASSLIEREPGDTQYF
TGTGCCAGCAGTCTCATCGAGCGGGAGCCAGGAGATACGCAGTATTTT
>TRBV12-3/TRBV12-4|-|TRBJ2-1|TRBD2
CAISPSGSLINEQFF
TGTGCCATCAGCCCTAGCGGGAGTCTTATCAATGAGCAGTTCTTC
>TRBV19|-|TRBJ2-5|TRBD1
CASIRTGGHTQTQYF
TGTGCCAGTATTCGCACAGGGGGGCATACGCAGACCCAGTACTTC
>TRBV12-3/TRBV12-4|-|TRBJ2-5|TRBD2
CANRLAGGYEETQYF
TGTGCCAACAGACTAGCGGGAGGGTACGAAGAGACCCAGTACTTC
>TRBV29-1|-|TRBJ1-4|-
CSVRPEGEKLFF
TGCAGCGTAAGACCGGAAGGTGAAAAACTGTTTTTT
>TRBV11-1|-|TRBJ2-2|-
CASSDTSGTGELLF
TGTGCGAGCAGCGATACTAGTGGCACCGGTGAGCTGCTTTTT
>TRBV28|-|TRBJ2-3|-
CANTLEGRGDTQYF
TGTGCCAACACCTTGGAGGGGCGAGGAGATACGCAGTATTTT
>TRBV4-2|-|TRBJ1-1|TRBD1
CASSLPDQGVRGNTEAFF
TGTGCCAGCAGCCTCCCGGACCAGGGGGTGCGAGGGAACACTGAAGCTTTCTTT
>TRBV5-4|few|TRBJ2-7|-
CASNWGGYEQYF
TGTGCCAGCAACTGGGGTGGCTACGAGCAGTACTTC
>TRBV12-3/TRBV12-4|once|TRBJ2-1|TRBD2
CAISPGLKGLFF
TGTGCCATCAGTCCGGGACTAAAGGGACTGTTCTTT
>TRBV29-1|-|TRBJ2-5|TRBD2
CSVAVGLAEETRYF
TGCAGCGTTGCCGTCGGACTAGCAGAAGAGACCCGGTACTTC
>TRBV12-3/TRBV12-4|-|TRBJ1-5|-
CPSNPQDKYSNQPQHF
TGTCCCAGCAACCCGCAGGACAAATATAGCAATCAGCCCCAGCATTTT
>TRBV13|-|TRBJ2-5|-
CDSSLNRAETQYF
TGTGACAGCAGCTTAAACAGGGCAGAGACCCAGTACTTC
>TRBV20-1|once|TRBJ1-1|-
CSSESGRNETFF
TGCAGTTCCGAGTCGGGGCGGAATGAAACTTTCTTT